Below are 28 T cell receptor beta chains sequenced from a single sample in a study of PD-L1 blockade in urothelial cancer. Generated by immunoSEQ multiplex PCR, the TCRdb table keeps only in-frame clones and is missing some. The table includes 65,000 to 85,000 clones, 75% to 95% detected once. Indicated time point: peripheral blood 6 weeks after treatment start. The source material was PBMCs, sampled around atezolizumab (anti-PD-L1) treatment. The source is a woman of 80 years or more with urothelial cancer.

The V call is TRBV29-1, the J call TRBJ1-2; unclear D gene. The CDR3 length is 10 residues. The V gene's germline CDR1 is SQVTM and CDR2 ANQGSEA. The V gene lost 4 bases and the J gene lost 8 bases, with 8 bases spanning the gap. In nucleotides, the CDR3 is TGCAGCGTTGGGGAGGACGGCTACACCTTC. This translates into CSVGEDGYTF.

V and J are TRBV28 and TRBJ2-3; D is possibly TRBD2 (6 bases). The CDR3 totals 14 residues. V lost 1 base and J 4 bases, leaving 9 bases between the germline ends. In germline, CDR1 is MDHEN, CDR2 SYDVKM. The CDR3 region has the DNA TGTGCCAGCAGTTTATCGGGAGAGGCAGATACGCAGTATTTT. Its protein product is CASSLSGEADTQYF.

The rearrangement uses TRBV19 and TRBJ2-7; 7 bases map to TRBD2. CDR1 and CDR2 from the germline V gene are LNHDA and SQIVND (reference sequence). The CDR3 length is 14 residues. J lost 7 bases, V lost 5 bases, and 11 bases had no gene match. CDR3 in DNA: TGTGCCAGTAGTGAGGTAGCGGGTCCTCGTGAGCAGTACTTC. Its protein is CASSEVAGPREQYF.

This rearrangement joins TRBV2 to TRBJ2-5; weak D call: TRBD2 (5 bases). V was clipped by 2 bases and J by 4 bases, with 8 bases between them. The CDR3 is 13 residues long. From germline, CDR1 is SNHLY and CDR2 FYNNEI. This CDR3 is CASSELGRETQYF. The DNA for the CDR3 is TGTGCCAGCAGTGAACTGGGGAGAGAGACCCAGTACTTC. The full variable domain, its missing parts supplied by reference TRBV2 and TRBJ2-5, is EPEVTQTPSHQVTQMGQEVILRCVPISNHLYFYWYRQILGQKVEFLVSFYNNEISEKSEIFDDQFSVERPDGSNFTLKIRSTKLEDSAMYFCASSELGRETQYFGPGTRLLVL.

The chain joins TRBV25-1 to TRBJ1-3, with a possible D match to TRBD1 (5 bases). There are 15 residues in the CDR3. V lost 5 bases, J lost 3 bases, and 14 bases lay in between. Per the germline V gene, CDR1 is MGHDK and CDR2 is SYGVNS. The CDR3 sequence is CASSPQGGSGNTIYF. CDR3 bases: TGTGCCAGCAGTCCCCAGGGCGGTAGTGGAAACACCATATATTTT.

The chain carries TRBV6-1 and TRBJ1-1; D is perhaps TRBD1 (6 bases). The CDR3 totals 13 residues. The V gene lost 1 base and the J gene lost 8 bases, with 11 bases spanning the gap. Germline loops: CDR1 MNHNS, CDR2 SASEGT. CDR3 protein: CASSEVPTGEAFF. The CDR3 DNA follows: TGTGCCAGCAGTGAAGTACCTACAGGGGAAGCTTTCTTT.

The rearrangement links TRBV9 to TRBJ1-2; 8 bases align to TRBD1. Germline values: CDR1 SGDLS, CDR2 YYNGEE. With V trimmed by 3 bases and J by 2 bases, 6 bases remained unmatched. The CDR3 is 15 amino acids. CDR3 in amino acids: CASSAVDRANYGYTF. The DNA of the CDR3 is TGTGCCAGCAGCGCAGTGGACAGGGCGAACTATGGCTACACCTTC.

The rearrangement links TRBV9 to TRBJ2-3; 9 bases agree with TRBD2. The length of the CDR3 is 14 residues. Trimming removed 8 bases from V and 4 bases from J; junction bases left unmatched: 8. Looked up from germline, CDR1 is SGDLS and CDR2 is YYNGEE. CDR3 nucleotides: TGTGCCAGTGGGGGACTAGCTCGAGCAGATACGCAGTATTTT. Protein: CASGGLARADTQYF.

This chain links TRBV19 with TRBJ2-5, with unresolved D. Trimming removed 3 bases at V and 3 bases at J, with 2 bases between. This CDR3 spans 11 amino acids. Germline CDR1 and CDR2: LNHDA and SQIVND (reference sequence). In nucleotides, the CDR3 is TGTGCCAGTAGTATCGAAGAGACCCAGTACTTC. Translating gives CASSIEETQYF.

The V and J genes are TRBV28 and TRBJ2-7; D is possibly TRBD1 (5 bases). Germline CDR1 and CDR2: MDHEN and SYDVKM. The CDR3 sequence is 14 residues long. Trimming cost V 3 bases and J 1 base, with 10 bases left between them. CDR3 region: CASSFRGRSYEQYF. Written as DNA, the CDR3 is TGTGCCAGCAGTTTTAGGGGTCGTTCCTACGAGCAGTACTTC.

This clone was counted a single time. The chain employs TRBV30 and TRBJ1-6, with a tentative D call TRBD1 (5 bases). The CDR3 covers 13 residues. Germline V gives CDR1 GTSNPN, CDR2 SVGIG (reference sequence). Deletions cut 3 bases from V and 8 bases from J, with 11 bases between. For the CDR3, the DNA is TGTGCCTGGAGGCCAGGGTCGGATTCACCCCTCCACTTT. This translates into CAWRPGSDSPLHF.

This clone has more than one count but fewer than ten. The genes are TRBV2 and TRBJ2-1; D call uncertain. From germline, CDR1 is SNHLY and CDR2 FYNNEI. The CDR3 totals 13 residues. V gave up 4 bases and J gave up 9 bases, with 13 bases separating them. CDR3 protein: CASSGYSPGEQFF. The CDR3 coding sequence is TGTGCCAGCAGTGGTTACTCACCAGGTGAGCAGTTCTTC. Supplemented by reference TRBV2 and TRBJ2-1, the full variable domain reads EPEVTQTPSHQVTQMGQEVILRCVPISNHLYFYWYRQILGQKVEFLVSFYNNEISEKSEIFDDQFSVERPDGSNFTLKIRSTKLEDSAMYFCASSGYSPGEQFFGPGTRLTVL.

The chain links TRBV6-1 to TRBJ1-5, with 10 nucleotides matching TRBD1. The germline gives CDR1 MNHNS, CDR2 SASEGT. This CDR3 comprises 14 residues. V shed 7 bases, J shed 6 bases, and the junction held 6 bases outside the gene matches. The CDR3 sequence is CASNSGTGVQPQHF. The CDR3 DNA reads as TGTGCCAGCAATTCCGGGACAGGGGTTCAGCCCCAGCATTTT.

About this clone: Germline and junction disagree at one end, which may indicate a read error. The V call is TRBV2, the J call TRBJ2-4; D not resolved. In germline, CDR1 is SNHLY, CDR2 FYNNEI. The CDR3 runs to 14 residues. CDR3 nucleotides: TGTGCCAGCAGAGAAGAACTAGCCAAAAACATTCAGTACTTC. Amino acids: CASREELAKNIQYF.

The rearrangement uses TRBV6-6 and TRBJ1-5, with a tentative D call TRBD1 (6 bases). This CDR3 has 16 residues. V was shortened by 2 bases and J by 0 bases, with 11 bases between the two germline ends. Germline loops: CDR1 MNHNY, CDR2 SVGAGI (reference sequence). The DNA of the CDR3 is TGTGCCAGCAGTTACGGGCGGGGGGCTAGCAATCAGCCCCAGCATTTT. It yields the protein CASSYGRGASNQPQHF.

The CDR3 sequence: CASSLATGLNQPQHF. CDR3 DNA: TGCGCCAGCAGCTTGGCCACGGGACTAAATCAGCCCCAGCATTTT. The chain has TRBV5-1 and TRBJ1-5; D might be TRBD1 (5 bases). Germline V lookup: CDR1 SGHRS, CDR2 YFSETQ. This CDR3 is 15 amino acids long. Trimming stripped 0 bases from V and 4 bases from J, with 11 bases between.

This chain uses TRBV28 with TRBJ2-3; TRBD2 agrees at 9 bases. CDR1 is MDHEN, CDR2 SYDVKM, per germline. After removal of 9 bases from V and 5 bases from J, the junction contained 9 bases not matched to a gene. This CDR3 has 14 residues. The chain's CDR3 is CASNGGRGEDTQYF. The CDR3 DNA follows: TGTGCCAGTAACGGCGGGAGGGGGGAAGATACGCAGTATTTT.

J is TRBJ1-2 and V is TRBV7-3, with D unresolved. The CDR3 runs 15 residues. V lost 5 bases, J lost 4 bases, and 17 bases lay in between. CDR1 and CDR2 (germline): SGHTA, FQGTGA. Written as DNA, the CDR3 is TGTGCCAGCAGCACGGGAGGAGCTCGGGGCTATGGCTACACCTTC. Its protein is CASSTGGARGYGYTF.

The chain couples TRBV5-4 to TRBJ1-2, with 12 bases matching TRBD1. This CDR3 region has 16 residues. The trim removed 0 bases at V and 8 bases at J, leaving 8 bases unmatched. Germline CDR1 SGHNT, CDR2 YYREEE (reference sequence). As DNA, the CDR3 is TGTGCCAGCAGCTTGGTTGGGACAGGGGGCATGGGCGGCTACACCTTC. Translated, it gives CASSLVGTGGMGGYTF.

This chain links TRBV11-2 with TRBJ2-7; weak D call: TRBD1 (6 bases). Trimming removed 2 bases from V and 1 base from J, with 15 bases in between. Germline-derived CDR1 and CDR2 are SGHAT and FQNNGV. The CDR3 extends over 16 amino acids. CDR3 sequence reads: CASSLPRARGSYEQYF. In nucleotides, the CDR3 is TGTGCCAGCAGCTTACCTAGGGCGAGGGGGTCCTACGAGCAGTACTTC.

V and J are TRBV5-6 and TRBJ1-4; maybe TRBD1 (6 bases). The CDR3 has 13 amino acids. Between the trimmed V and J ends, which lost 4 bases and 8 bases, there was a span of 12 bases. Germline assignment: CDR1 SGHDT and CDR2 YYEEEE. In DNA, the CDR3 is TGTGCCAGCAGCACCGGGACAAGCGAAAAACTGTTTTTT. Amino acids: CASSTGTSEKLFF.

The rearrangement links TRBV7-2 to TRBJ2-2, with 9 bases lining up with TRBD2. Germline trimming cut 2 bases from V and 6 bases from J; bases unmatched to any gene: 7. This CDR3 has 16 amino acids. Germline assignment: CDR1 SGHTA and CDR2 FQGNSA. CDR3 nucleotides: TGTGCCAGCAGCTTATATCCCGCGGGAGGGCCCGGGGAGCTGTTTTTT. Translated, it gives CASSLYPAGGPGELFF.

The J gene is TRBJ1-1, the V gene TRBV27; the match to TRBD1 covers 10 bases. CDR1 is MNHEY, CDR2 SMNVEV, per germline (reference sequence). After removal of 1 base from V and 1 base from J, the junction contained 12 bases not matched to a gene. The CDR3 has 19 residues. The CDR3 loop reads CASSLLSSMTGGSNTEAFF. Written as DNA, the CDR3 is TGTGCCAGCAGTTTATTAAGTTCAATGACAGGGGGCTCGAACACTGAAGCTTTCTTT.

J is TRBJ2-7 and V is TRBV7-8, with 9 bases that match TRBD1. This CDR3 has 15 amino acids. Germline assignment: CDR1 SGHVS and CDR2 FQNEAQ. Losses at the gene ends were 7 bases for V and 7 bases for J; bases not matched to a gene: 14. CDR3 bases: TGTGCCAGCACCCTGACAGGGGGGGCTCTACGGGAGCAGTACTTC. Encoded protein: CASTLTGGALREQYF.

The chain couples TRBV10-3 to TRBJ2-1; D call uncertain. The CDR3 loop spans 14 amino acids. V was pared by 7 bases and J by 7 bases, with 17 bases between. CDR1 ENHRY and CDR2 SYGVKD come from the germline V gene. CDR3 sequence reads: CAIKVTKTGNEQFF. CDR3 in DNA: TGTGCCATCAAAGTTACCAAGACCGGGAATGAGCAGTTCTTC.

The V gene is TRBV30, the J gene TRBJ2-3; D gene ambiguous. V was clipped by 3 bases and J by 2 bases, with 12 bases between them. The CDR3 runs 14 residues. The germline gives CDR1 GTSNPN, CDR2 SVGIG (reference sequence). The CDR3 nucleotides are TGTGCCTGGAGAGGCGGAGCGAACACAGATACGCAGTATTTT. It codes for CAWRGGANTDTQYF.

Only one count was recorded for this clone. The CDR3 protein is CASSETIAGGLYEQYF. The CDR3 DNA reads as TGTGCCAGCAGTGAAACCATAGCGGGAGGGCTTTACGAGCAGTACTTC. This chain joins TRBV6-1 and TRBJ2-7; 11 bases are a match to TRBD2. The CDR3 extends over 16 amino acids. V shed 2 bases and J 4 bases; nucleotides not matched to a gene: 7. Looked up from germline, CDR1 is MNHNS and CDR2 is SASEGT.

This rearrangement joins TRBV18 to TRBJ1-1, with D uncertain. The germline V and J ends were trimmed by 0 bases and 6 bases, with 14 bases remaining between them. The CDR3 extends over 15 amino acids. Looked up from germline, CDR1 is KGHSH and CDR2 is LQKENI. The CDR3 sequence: CASSPPEGIGAEAFF. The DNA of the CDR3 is TGTGCCAGCTCACCACCTGAGGGAATCGGGGCTGAAGCTTTCTTT.